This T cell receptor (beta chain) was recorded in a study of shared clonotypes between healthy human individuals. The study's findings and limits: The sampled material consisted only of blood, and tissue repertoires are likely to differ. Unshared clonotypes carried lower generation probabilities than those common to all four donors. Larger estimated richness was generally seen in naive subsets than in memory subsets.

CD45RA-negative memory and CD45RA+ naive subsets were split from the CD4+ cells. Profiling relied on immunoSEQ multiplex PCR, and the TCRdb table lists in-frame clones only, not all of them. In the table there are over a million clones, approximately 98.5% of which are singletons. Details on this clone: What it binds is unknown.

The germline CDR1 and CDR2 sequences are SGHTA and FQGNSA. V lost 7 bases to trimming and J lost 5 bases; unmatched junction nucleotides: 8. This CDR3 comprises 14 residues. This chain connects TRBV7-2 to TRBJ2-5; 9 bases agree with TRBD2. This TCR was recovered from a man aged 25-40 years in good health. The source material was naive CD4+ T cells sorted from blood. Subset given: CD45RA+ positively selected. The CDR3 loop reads CASTYQRGAETQYF. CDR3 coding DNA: TGTGCCAGCACCTACCAGCGGGGGGCCGAGACCCAGTACTTC.